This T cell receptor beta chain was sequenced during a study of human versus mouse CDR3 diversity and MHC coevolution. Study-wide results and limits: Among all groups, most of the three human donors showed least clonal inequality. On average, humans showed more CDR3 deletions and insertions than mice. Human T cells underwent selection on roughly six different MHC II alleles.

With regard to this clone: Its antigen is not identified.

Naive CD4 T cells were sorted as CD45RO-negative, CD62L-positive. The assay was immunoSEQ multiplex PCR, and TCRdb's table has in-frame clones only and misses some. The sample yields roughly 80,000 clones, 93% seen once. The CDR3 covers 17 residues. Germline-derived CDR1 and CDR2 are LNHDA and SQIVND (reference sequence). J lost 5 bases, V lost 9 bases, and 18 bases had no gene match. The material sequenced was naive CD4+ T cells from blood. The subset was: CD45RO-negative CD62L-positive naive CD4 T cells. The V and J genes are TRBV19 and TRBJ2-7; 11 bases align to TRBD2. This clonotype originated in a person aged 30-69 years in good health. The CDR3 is CARVPGVAGGELHEQYF. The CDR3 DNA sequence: TGTGCCAGGGTCCCCGGGGTAGCGGGAGGGGAACTCCACGAGCAGTACTTC. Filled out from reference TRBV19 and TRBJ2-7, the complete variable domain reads DGGITQSPKYLFRKEGQNVTLSCEQNLNHDAMYWYRQDPGQGLRLIYYSQIVNDFQKGDIAEGYSVSREKKESFPLTVTSAQKNPTAFYLCARVPGVAGGELHEQYFGPGTRLTVT.